This T cell receptor (beta chain) is drawn from a study of cytomegalovirus exposure and HLA in healthy donors. Study-wide context: Researchers found that roughly 80% of just under 400 genotyped donors fell within the Caucasian-associated ancestry cluster. Findings and caveats of the study: Segments of the TCR beta V type were, in most cases, productive about 87% or about 30% of the time in an earlier analysis. Among donors in an Asian-associated ancestry cluster, a later analysis reportedly found fewer N-insertions than the roughly 680-donor mean. Clonal expansion was found to be greater in HLA-associated TCR beta chains than in equally common others in a later analysis.

The germline gives CDR1 SGHTA, CDR2 FQGNSA. Trimming took 3 bases from V and 8 from J, leaving 7 bases between them. CDR3 length: 11 residues. The PCR had 60 Vbeta and 13 Jbeta primers. Repertoires were generated with immunoSEQ multiplex PCR, while TCRdb's copy carries only in-frame clones and drops some. The repertoire holds some 71,000 clones, with approximately 63% as singletons. This clone was observed once. Antigen specificity is unknown. Different DNA sequences within this sample yield the same CDR3. The rearrangement links TRBV7-2 to TRBJ1-1; no clear D gene. Source material: PBMCs. The TCR originated in a woman aged 45-60 years in good health and CMV-seropositive. The CDR3 coding sequence is TGTGCCAGCAGCTTTGGGAGGGAAGCTTTCTTT. It encodes CASSFGREAFF.